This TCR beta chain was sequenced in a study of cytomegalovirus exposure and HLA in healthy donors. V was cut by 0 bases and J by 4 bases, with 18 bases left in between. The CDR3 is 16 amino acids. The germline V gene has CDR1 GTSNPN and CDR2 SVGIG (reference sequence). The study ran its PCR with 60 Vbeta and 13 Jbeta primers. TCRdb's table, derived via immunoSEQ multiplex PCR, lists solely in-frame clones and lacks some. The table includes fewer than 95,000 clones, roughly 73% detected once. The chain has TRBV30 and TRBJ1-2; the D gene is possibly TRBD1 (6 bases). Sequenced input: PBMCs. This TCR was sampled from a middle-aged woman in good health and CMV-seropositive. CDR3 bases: TGTGCCTGGAGTGTACAGGCAGGGGCCCTCCTCTATGGCTACACCTTC. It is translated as CAWSVQAGALLYGYTF.